This T cell receptor (beta chain) was captured in a study of T-cell reconstitution after alpha-beta-depleted transplantation in children. This clonotype came up many times. Preparing the TCRbeta library involved the use of unique molecular identifiers. TCRdb reanalysed the PCR reads using MiXCR and keeps one entry per CDR3 protein. The sample carries about 16,000 distinct CDR3 sequences, 4.5% to 6.5% recorded once. CDR3 length: 19 amino acids. The germline gives CDR1 ENHRY, CDR2 SYGVKD. Trimming removed 5 bases at V and 4 bases at J, with 27 bases between. V usage is TRBV10-3 and J usage is TRBJ1-3; TRBD1 might be the D (5 bases). Sequenced here: PBMCs, sampled before TCRalphabeta/CD19-depleted stem cell transplant. The receptor was isolated from a boy aged 10-17 years with acute lymphoblastic leukemia, due to receive a stem cell transplant. Here the CDR3 DNA reads TGTGCCATCAGTTGGCTCCGAGCCGGGACCAATCTTATGGGAAACACCATATATTTT. It is translated as CAISWLRAGTNLMGNTIYF.